This T cell receptor (beta chain) came from a study of blood T cell repertoires in COVID-19. Study context: Sites across the United States, Italy and Spain contributed samples from acute and convalescent COVID-19. Sources were T cells, B-cell-depleted T cells, or PBMCs; the material itself was cDNA or gDNA.

Clones were read by immunoSEQ multiplex PCR, and TCRdb kept only the in-frame ones, dropping some. The sample has roughly 220,000 clones, more than 75% seen once. This CDR3 is built from 14 residues. Germline CDR1 reads LGHNA; CDR2 reads YSLEER. Trimming removed 0 bases from V and 7 bases from J, with 10 bases in between. The sequence derives from a man in his sixties with acute or convalescent COVID-19. Sequenced sample: peripheral blood. The V and J genes are TRBV4-3 and TRBJ2-1; D is unclear. DNA of the CDR3: TGCGCCAGCAGCCAAGATCTGGAGACGAATGAGCAGTTCTTC. Translation: CASSQDLETNEQFF.